The 12 T cell receptor beta chains below come from one sample, sequenced in a study of cytomegalovirus exposure and HLA in healthy donors. The PCR used 60 Vbeta and 13 Jbeta primers. TCRdb's copy holds only in-frame clones and misses some; the assay was immunoSEQ multiplex PCR. This sample has about 170,000 clones, with about 62% found just once. What was sequenced was PBMCs. The source is a man aged 35-49 years in good health and CMV-seronegative.

There are a few counts of this clone. V gene TRBV27 combines with J gene TRBJ1-4; D may be TRBD1 (5 bases). V was clipped by 8 bases and J by 7 bases, with 14 bases between them. This CDR3 has 13 amino acids. CDR1 is MNHEY and CDR2 is SMNVEV in the germline V gene (reference sequence). In DNA form, the CDR3 reads TGTGCCAGCGCTTGGGGGGGAGGTGAAAAACTGTTTTTT. Its protein product is CASAWGGGEKLFF.

The chain is built from TRBV6-5 and TRBJ2-2, with a possible D match to TRBD2 (5 bases). The CDR3 length is 15 residues. Germline-derived CDR1 and CDR2 are MNHEY and SVGAGI. V lost 7 bases and J 7 bases, leaving 19 bases between the germline ends. CDR3 region: CASILAGVLGGELFF. CDR3 DNA sequence: TGTGCCAGCATTCTTGCCGGGGTCCTGGGCGGGGAGCTGTTTTTT.

As concerns this clone: The junction departs from the called germline gene at one end, perhaps through a read error. The rearrangement links TRBV7-9 to TRBJ2-7; 13 bases map to TRBD2. The V gene's germline CDR1 is SEHNR and CDR2 FQNEAQ (reference sequence). CDR3 length equals 16 residues. CDR3 nucleotides: TGTTCCAGCAGCCCTCTGAGGACTAGCGGGAGCTCCGAGCAGTACTTC. Its translation is CSSSPLRTSGSSEQYF.

The genes are TRBV14 and TRBJ1-2, with a possible D match to TRBD1 (6 bases). Trimming cost V 1 base and J 8 bases, with 11 bases left between them. Germline assignment: CDR1 SGHDN and CDR2 FVKESK. This CDR3 is 13 amino acids long. In DNA, the CDR3 is TGTGCCAGCAGCCAAGCGCCCCAGGGGGGCTACACCTTC. Encoded protein: CASSQAPQGGYTF.

CDR3 DNA: TGTGCCATCAGTGTGGGGACTAGCGGGAACACCGGGGAGCTGTTTTTT. Amino acid sequence: CAISVGTSGNTGELFF. The chain employs TRBV10-3 and TRBJ2-2, with 11 positions matching TRBD2. Trimming removed 4 bases from V and 1 base from J; junction bases left unmatched: 2. The CDR3 spans 16 residues. Germline V gene data show CDR1 as ENHRY and CDR2 as SYGVKD.

This sequence joins TRBV5-1 and TRBJ1-4, with 7 bases identical to TRBD1. Unmatched junction bases numbered 8, after V lost 3 bases and J lost 3 bases. This CDR3 region has 16 residues. Germline lookup yields CDR1 SGHRS and CDR2 YFSETQ. CDR3 sequence (DNA): TGCGCCAGCAGCTCGGCCCCCGGGACAGCTAATGAAAAACTGTTTTTT. Translation gives CASSSAPGTANEKLFF. Looking up the rest from reference TRBV5-1 and TRBJ1-4 gives the full variable domain: KAGVTQTPRYLIKTRGQQVTLSCSPISGHRSVSWYQQTPGQGLQFLFEYFSETQRNKGNFPGRFSGRQFSNSRSEMNVSTLELGDSALYLCASSSAPGTANEKLFFGSGTQLSVL.

This chain links TRBV14 with TRBJ1-1, with TRBD1 matching 10 bases. V was clipped by 0 bases and J by 3 bases; unmatched bases: 7. The CDR3 has 17 residues. Per germline, CDR1 SGHDN and CDR2 FVKESK. The CDR3 loop reads CASSQDQTGGSDTEAFF. CDR3 in DNA: TGTGCCAGCAGCCAAGACCAGACAGGGGGCTCGGACACTGAAGCTTTCTTT.

The V and J genes are TRBV6-5 and TRBJ1-1; D is possibly TRBD1 (5 bases). CDR1 is MNHEY, CDR2 SVGAGI, per germline. V dropped 6 bases and J dropped 3 bases, with 11 bases sitting between them. CDR3 length: 13 amino acids. The CDR3 coding sequence is TGTGCCAGCAGCTCAGAGACAGACACTGAAGCTTTCTTT. It encodes CASSSETDTEAFF.

The chain employs TRBV7-8 and TRBJ2-7; D is possibly TRBD1 (6 bases). The CDR3 runs 17 residues. V lost 5 bases and J lost 0, with 20 bases in between. Germline CDR1 and CDR2: SGHVS and FQNEAQ. CDR3 loop: CASSDRSGHTFSYEQYF. Here the CDR3 DNA reads TGTGCCAGCAGCGACCGCTCGGGACACACTTTCTCCTACGAGCAGTACTTC.

This chain connects TRBV30 to TRBJ1-5, with D possibly matching TRBD1 (6 bases). Germline CDR1 GTSNPN, CDR2 SVGIG (reference sequence). V lost 2 bases and J lost 9, with 23 bases in between. The CDR3 consists of 16 residues. In DNA form, the CDR3 reads TGTGCCTGGAGTCGCGGGGGGGCCGAGAGTATTGGGCCCCAGCATTTT. This sequence encodes CAWSRGGAESIGPQHF.

The gene calls are TRBV30 and TRBJ2-3; 9 nucleotides match TRBD2. Germline loops: CDR1 GTSNPN, CDR2 SVGIG (reference sequence). This CDR3 has 15 amino acids. The ends lost 1 base at V and 4 bases at J; junction bases unmatched: 6. This chain's CDR3 is CAWSGLAGLSDTQYF. CDR3 DNA: TGTGCCTGGAGTGGGCTAGCGGGATTATCAGATACGCAGTATTTT.

Only one count was recorded for this clone. The chain joins TRBV6-1 to TRBJ1-3; the match to TRBD1 covers 7 bases. After removal of 6 bases from V and 3 bases from J, the junction contained 5 bases not matched to a gene. From germline, CDR1 is MNHNS and CDR2 SASEGT. The CDR3 covers 14 residues. CDR3: CASSLGTDGNTIYF. Here the CDR3 DNA reads TGTGCCAGCAGCCTGGGGACAGATGGAAACACCATATATTTT.